This is a list of T cell receptor beta chains from one sample in a study of blood T cell repertoires in COVID-19. TCRdb keeps only in-frame clones here, not all; method: immunoSEQ multiplex PCR. The table includes some 230,000 clones, around 84% detected once. The source material was peripheral blood. The receptors here all came from a man aged 40-49 years with acute or convalescent COVID-19. The CDR3 runs from the conserved cysteine through the conserved F or W. Fields, in order: CDR3 length, clone size, D gene, V gene, J gene, CDR3 protein, CDR3 DNA. D genes are given only for firm matches. Clone size appears in some rows only: once, few, many, or a class for an expanded clone.

>14|few|NA|TRBV2|TRBJ1-2
CASSGLREGFGYTF
TGTGCCAGCAGTGGCCTCCGGGAAGGCTTTGGCTACACCTTC
>15|NA|NA|TRBV11-3|TRBJ2-5
CASSWRGGVQETQYF
TGTGCCAGCAGCTGGCGAGGGGGGGTCCAAGAGACCCAGTACTTC
>16|NA|TRBD1|TRBV27|TRBJ2-7
CASSLREPDRGYEQYF
TGTGCCAGCAGTTTACGCGAGCCGGACAGGGGCTACGAGCAGTACTTC
>16|NA|TRBD1|TRBV7-8|TRBJ1-3
CASSLMGTGNGNTIYF
TGTGCCAGCAGCTTGATGGGGACAGGGAATGGAAACACCATATATTTT
>19|once|TRBD1|TRBV10-3|TRBJ1-1
CAISGQRTGGGLTNTEAFF
TGTGCCATCAGTGGGCAAAGGACAGGGGGCGGCCTGACGAACACTGAAGCTTTCTTT
>16|NA|TRBD1|TRBV7-8|TRBJ1-2
CASSLGGQISNYGYTF
TGTGCCAGCAGCTTAGGGGGACAGATTTCTAACTATGGCTACACCTTC
>12|NA|NA|TRBV7-2|TRBJ2-7
CASTSVVYEQYF
TGTGCCAGCACCTCGGTTGTTTACGAGCAGTACTTC
>13|NA|NA|TRBV9|TRBJ2-2
CASSVEGAGELFF
TGTGCCAGCAGCGTTGAGGGGGCCGGGGAGCTGTTTTTT
>16|NA|NA|TRBV5-4|TRBJ1-1
CASSLIENRVNTEAFF
TGTGCCAGCAGCTTAATCGAAAATCGGGTGAACACTGAAGCTTTCTTT
>14|NA|TRBD1|TRBV19|TRBJ1-1
CASSVRGGGTEAFF
TGTGCCAGTAGTGTGCGAGGGGGCGGCACTGAAGCTTTCTTT
>13|NA|TRBD1|TRBV3-1/TRBV3-2|TRBJ2-5
CASSPGTGLTQYF
TGTGCCAGCAGCCCCGGGACAGGCCTGACCCAGTACTTC
>15|NA|TRBD1|TRBV7-2|TRBJ1-1
CASSGSGQGGTEAFF
TGTGCCAGCAGCGGGTCGGGACAGGGGGGCACTGAAGCTTTCTTT
>11|NA|NA|TRBV7-9|TRBJ1-4
CASSEGGQLFF
TGTGCCAGCAGCGAGGGAGGTCAACTGTTTTTT
>15|NA|NA|TRBV6-5|TRBJ1-1
CASSSPGSSAAEAFF
TGTGCCAGCAGTTCCCCGGGGTCGTCGGCAGCTGAAGCTTTCTTT
>15|NA|NA|TRBV7-2|TRBJ1-2
CASSLSLLGGYGYTF
TGTGCCAGCAGCCTGTCCCTATTGGGGGGATATGGCTACACCTTC
>11|NA|NA|TRBV5-6|TRBJ2-7
CASSTGGEQYF
TGTGCCAGCAGCACGGGCGGGGAGCAGTACTTC
>15|NA|TRBD1|TRBV19|TRBJ1-2
CASSQGAHGGYGYTF
TGTGCCAGCTCACAGGGGGCGCATGGGGGATATGGCTACACCTTC
>16|few|NA|TRBV5-6|TRBJ1-2
CASSLVGKAGPYGYTF
TGTGCCAGCAGCTTGGTAGGAAAAGCAGGGCCATATGGCTACACCTTC
>12|NA|NA|TRBV6-2/TRBV6-3|TRBJ2-7
CASSKEGNEQYF
TGTGCCAGCAGCAAAGAGGGTAACGAGCAGTACTTC
>16|NA|NA|TRBV6-6|TRBJ2-2
CASSPPTAGYRGELFF
TGTGCCAGCAGTCCTCCCACGGCAGGGTACCGCGGGGAGCTGTTTTTT
>13|NA|NA|TRBV25-1|TRBJ2-3
CASSSTPTDTQYF
TGTGCCAGCAGTTCAACTCCCACAGATACGCAGTATTTT
>12|few|NA|TRBV11-3|TRBJ2-2
CASSTNTGELFF
TGTGCCAGCAGTACGAACACCGGGGAGCTGTTTTTT
>16|NA|NA|TRBV5-4|TRBJ1-4
CASSPKWGGGSEKLFF
TGTGCCAGCAGCCCAAAATGGGGGGGAGGAAGTGAAAAACTGTTTTTT
>12|NA|NA|TRBV5-8|TRBJ2-1
CASSLFSYEQFF
TGTGCCAGCAGCTTGTTTTCCTATGAGCAGTTCTTC
>13|NA|NA|TRBV11-3|TRBJ2-7
CASSPREEEEQYF
TGTGCCAGCAGCCCCAGGGAGGAGGAAGAGCAGTACTTC
>15|NA|NA|TRBV3-1/TRBV3-2|TRBJ2-5
CASSQGSRAQETQYF
TGTGCCAGCAGCCAAGGTTCCAGGGCCCAAGAGACCCAGTACTTC
>13|once|TRBD1|TRBV6-5|TRBJ1-2
CASRTGGAYGYTF
TGTGCCAGCAGGACAGGGGGCGCGTATGGCTACACCTTC
>14|NA|TRBD1|TRBV5-1|TRBJ1-1
CASSVDRGNTEAFF
TGCGCCAGCAGCGTGGACAGGGGGAACACTGAAGCTTTCTTT
>13|NA|NA|TRBV27|TRBJ1-2
CASSFAGADGYTF
TGTGCCAGCAGTTTCGCAGGGGCGGATGGCTACACCTTC
>16|few|TRBD1|TRBV5-1|TRBJ1-2
CASSLTGQGGNYGYTF
TGCGCCAGCAGCTTGACCGGACAGGGAGGTAACTATGGCTACACCTTC
>14|NA|NA|TRBV28|TRBJ1-5
CASSDQVETQPQHF
TGTGCCAGCAGCGACCAGGTTGAGACTCAGCCCCAGCATTTT
>13|NA|NA|TRBV7-8|TRBJ1-5
CASSLVDSQPQHF
TGTGCCAGCAGCTTAGTAGACAGTCAGCCCCAGCATTTT
>18|NA|TRBD1|TRBV28|TRBJ1-2
CASSFDVRGQGYNYGYTF
TGTGCCAGCAGTTTTGATGTTAGGGGACAGGGGTATAACTATGGCTACACCTTC
>17|NA|TRBD2|TRBV2|TRBJ2-3
CASSKIAGGSSTDTQYF
TGTGCCAGCAGTAAGATAGCGGGGGGTTCGAGCACAGATACGCAGTATTTT
>14|NA|NA|TRBV9|TRBJ1-1
CASSVSRVDTEAFF
TGTGCCAGCAGCGTGTCCAGGGTGGACACTGAAGCTTTCTTT
>11|few|NA|TRBV30|TRBJ2-5
CAWTGKKTQYF
TGTGCCTGGACGGGGAAGAAGACCCAGTACTTC
>14|NA|TRBD1|TRBV3-1/TRBV3-2|TRBJ1-1
CASSLRTGGLEAFF
TGTGCCAGCAGCTTACGGACAGGGGGTCTTGAAGCTTTCTTT
>14|NA|TRBD1|TRBV27|TRBJ1-6
CASSFGTGGTPLHF
TGTGCCAGCAGTTTTGGGACAGGGGGTACACCCCTCCACTTT
>16|NA|NA|TRBV5-1|TRBJ1-6
CASSLAGVQYNSPLHF
TGTGCCAGCAGCTTGGCGGGAGTGCAGTATAATTCACCCCTCCACTTT
>14|NA|NA|TRBV3-1/TRBV3-2|TRBJ1-2
CASSQEKGSGGYTF
TGTGCCAGCAGCCAAGAAAAAGGGAGCGGTGGCTACACCTTC
>12|NA|NA|TRBV28|TRBJ1-6
CASAGGHSPLHF
TGTGCCAGCGCCGGGGGGCATTCACCCCTCCACTTT
>14|NA|NA|TRBV19|TRBJ2-7
CASSILAGDYEQYF
TGTGCCAGTAGTATACTGGCAGGGGACTACGAGCAGTACTTC